What follows is one T cell receptor (beta chain) and its context. The antigen is undetermined. V shed 0 bases and J shed 1 base, with 7 bases lying between them. CDR3 length equals 14 residues. Germline V gene data show CDR1 as SGDLS and CDR2 as YYNGEE. The sample belongs to a study of cytomegalovirus exposure and HLA in healthy donors. Across the study: From some 180 million T cells, an earlier analysis saw approximately 110 million unique TCR beta sequences.

Findings and limits, study-wide: The study reported that TCR beta sequences accurately predicted HLA-A and HLA-B alleles in most subjects.

The PCR made use of 60 Vbeta and 13 Jbeta primers. Clones were sequenced by immunoSEQ multiplex PCR, and TCRdb holds only the in-frame ones, with some missing. The table includes fewer than 95,000 clones, around 70% detected once. The rearrangement joins TRBV9 to TRBJ1-1; D not resolved. The receptor was isolated from a woman aged 40-49 years in good health and CMV-seropositive. Sequencing was performed on PBMCs. This CDR3 is CASSVGGTNTEAFF. CDR3 coding DNA: TGTGCCAGCAGCGTAGGCGGCACGAACACTGAAGCTTTCTTT.